This TCR beta chain was profiled in a study of cytomegalovirus exposure and HLA in healthy donors. Study-wide points: Among TCR beta chains, those listed as cytomegalovirus-associated numbered around 160. Specific recognition of CMV antigens was confirmed in vitro for a few chains (all CMV-associated).

On this clone itself: Its antigen is not known.

Clones were read by immunoSEQ multiplex PCR, and TCRdb kept only the in-frame ones, dropping some. The sample holds over 200,000 clones, 80% to 85% seen once. Per germline, CDR1 LNHNV and CDR2 YYDKDF (reference sequence). The CDR3 consists of 14 residues. V was pared by 1 base and J by 4 bases, with 8 bases between. This receptor was obtained from a woman aged 25 to 45 in good health and CMV-seropositive. The chain has TRBV15 and TRBJ1-3; the D is unclear. Sequencing was performed on PBMCs. The CDR3 reads CATSRAVLGNTIYF. In DNA, the CDR3 is TGTGCCACCAGCAGAGCTGTACTCGGAAACACCATATATTTT.